This TCR beta chain is from a study of T-cell reconstitution after alpha-beta-depleted transplantation in children. General study points: There were some patients whose high TCRbeta diversity at day 60 came from surviving recipient T cells and thymic progenitors. After one year, T-cell counts and TCRbeta diversity mostly came from new T cells. About two months after transplant, alpha-beta T cells reportedly came from several hundred expanded graft clones.

A note on this clonotype: Its antigen is undetermined.

For TCRbeta, the library was prepared with unique molecular identifiers. TCRdb reanalysed the PCR reads using MiXCR and keeps one entry per CDR3 protein. Of roughly 570,000 distinct CDR3 sequences in the sample, over 25% were seen once. Trimming left V 0 bases short and J 0 bases short, with 9 bases between. CDR1 and CDR2 (germline): ENHRY, SYGVKD. The CDR3 contains 16 residues. The chain recombines TRBV10-3 with TRBJ1-3, with D hard to call. The specimen comprised PBMCs, sampled before TCRalphabeta/CD19-depleted stem cell transplant. This sequence was found in a boy younger than two with Wiskott-Aldrich syndrome, due to receive a stem cell transplant. Here the CDR3 reads CAISESAIGSGNTIYF. The DNA for the CDR3 is TGTGCCATCAGTGAGTCAGCCATTGGCTCTGGAAACACCATATATTTT.